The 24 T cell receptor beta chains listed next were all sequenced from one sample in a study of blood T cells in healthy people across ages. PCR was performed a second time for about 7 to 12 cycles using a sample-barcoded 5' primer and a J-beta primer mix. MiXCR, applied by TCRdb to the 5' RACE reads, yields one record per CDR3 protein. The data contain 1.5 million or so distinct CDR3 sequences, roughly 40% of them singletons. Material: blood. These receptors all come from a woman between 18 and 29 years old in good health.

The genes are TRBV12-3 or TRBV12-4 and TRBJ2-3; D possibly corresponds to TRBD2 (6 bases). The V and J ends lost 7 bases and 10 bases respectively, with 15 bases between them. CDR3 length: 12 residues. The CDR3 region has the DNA TGTGCCAGCACCCCAGGAGGGGATGCGCAGTATTTT. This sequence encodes CASTPGGDAQYF.

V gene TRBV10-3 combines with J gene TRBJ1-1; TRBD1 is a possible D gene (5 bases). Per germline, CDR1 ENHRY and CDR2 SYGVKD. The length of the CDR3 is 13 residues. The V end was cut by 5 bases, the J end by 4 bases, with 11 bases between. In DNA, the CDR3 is TGTGCCATCAGTTCTGGGGCCTTCACTGAAGCTTTCTTT. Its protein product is CAISSGAFTEAFF.

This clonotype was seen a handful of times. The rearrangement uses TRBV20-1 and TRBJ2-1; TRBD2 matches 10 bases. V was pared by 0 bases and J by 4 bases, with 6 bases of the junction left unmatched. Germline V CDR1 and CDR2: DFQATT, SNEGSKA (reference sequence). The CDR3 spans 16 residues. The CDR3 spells CSARDGTSGAYNEQFF. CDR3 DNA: TGCAGTGCTAGAGACGGCACTAGCGGGGCGTACAATGAGCAGTTCTTC.

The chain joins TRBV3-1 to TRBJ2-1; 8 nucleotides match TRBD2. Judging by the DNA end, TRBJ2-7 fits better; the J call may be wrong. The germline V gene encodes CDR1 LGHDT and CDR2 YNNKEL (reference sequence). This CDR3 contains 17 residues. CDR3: CASSHRGGSLGYNEQYF. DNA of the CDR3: TGTGCCAGCAGCCACCGCGGGGGGTCCCTGGGATACAATGAGCAGTACTTC.

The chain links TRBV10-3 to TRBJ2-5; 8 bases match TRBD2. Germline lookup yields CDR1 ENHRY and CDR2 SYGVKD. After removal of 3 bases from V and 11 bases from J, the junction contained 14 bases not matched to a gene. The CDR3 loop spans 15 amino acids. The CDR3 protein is CAISDLAGVTREQYF. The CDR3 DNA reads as TGTGCCATCAGTGACCTAGCGGGCGTTACGCGGGAGCAGTACTTC.

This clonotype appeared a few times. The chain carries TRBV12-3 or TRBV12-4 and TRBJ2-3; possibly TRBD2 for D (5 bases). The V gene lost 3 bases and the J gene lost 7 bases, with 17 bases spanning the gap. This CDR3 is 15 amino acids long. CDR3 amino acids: CASSLRAATLHTQYF. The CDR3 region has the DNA TGTGCCAGCAGTTTGAGGGCCGCCACCCTACATACGCAGTATTTT.

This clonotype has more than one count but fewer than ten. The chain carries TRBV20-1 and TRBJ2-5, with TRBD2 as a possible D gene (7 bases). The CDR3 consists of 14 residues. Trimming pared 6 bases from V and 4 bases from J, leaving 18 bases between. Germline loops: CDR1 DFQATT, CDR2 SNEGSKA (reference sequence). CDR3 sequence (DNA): TGCAGTGCGCGAAGGGGGGGGCGCGTAGAGACCCAGTACTTC. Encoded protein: CSARRGGRVETQYF.

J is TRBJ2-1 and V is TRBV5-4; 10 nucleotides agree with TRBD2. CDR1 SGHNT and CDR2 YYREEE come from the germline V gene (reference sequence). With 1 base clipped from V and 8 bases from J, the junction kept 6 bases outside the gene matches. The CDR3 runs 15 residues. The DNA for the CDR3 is TGTGCCAGCAGCTTGAGCGGGGGGGCCTGGGATGAGCAGTTCTTC. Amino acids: CASSLSGGAWDEQFF.

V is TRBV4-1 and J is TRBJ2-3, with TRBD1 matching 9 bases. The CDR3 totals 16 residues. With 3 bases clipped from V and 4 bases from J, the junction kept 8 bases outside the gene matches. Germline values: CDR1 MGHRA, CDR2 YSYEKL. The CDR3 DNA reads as TGCGCCAGCAGCCACCAACCGGGACAGGGTCCAGATACGCAGTATTTT. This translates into CASSHQPGQGPDTQYF.

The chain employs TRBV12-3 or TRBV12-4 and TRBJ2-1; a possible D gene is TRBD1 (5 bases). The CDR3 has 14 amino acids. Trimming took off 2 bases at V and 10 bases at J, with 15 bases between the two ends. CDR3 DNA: TGTGCCAGCAGTTTAATCGCGCAGGGCGTAGAGCAGTTCTTC. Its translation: CASSLIAQGVEQFF.

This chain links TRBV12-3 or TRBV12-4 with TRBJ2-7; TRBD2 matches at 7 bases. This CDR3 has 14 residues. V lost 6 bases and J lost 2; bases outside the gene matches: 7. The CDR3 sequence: CASSALARTYEQYF. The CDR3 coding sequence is TGTGCCAGCAGCGCACTAGCGAGAACCTACGAGCAGTACTTC.

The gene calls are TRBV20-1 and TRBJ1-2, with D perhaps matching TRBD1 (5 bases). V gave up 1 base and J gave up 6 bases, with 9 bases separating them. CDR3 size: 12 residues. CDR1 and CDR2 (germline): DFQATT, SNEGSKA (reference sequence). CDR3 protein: CSARAGEDGYTF. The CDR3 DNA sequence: TGCAGTGCTAGAGCGGGGGAGGATGGCTACACCTTC.

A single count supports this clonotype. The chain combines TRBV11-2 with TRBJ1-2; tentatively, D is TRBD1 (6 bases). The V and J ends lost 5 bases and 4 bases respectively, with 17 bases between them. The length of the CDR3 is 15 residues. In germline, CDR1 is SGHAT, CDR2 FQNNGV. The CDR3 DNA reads TGTGCCAGCAGCCAGTGGGGGGGGCACATCTATGGCTACACCTTC. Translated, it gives CASSQWGGHIYGYTF.

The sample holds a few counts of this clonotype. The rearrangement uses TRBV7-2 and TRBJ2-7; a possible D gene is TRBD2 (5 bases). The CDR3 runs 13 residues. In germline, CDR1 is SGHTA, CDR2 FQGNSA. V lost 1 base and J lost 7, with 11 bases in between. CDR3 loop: CASSLGGLTEQYF. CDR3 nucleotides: TGTGCCAGCAGCTTAGGAGGACTTACGGAGCAGTACTTC. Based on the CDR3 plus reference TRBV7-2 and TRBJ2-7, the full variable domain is GAGVSQSPSNKVTEKGKDVELRCDPISGHTALYWYRQSLGQGLEFLIYFQGNSAPDKSGLPSDRFSAERTGGSVSTLTIQRTQQEDSAVYLCASSLGGLTEQYFGPGTRLTVT.

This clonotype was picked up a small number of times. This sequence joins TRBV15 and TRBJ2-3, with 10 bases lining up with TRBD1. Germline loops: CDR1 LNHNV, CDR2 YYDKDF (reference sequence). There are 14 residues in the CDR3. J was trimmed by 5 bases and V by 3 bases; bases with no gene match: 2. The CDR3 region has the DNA TGTGCCACCAGCAGTGGGGACAGGGGAGATACGCAGTATTTT. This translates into CATSSGDRGDTQYF.

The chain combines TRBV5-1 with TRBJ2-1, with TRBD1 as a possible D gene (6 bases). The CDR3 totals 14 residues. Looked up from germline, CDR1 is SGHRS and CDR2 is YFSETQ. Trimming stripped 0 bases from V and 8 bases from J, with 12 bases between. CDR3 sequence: CASSLGQAVYEQFF. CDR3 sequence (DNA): TGCGCCAGCAGCTTGGGACAGGCGGTCTATGAGCAGTTCTTC.

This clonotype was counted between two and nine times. CDR3 in DNA: TGTGCCAGCTCACCACCGGCCGGCCGAATGGTGGAGCAGTACTTC. Its protein is CASSPPAGRMVEQYF. The rearrangement uses TRBV18 and TRBJ2-7; no reliable D call. This CDR3 is built from 15 residues. Trimming removed 0 bases at V and 7 bases at J, with 16 bases between. In germline, CDR1 is KGHSH, CDR2 LQKENI.

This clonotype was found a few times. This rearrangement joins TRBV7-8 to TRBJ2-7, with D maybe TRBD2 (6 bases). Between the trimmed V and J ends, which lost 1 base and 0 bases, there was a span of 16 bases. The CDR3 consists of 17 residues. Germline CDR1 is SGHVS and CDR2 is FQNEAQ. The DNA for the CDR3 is TGTGCCAGCAGCTTAGGAGTCGGCGGGGTGAGCTCCTACGAGCAGTACTTC. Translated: CASSLGVGGVSSYEQYF.

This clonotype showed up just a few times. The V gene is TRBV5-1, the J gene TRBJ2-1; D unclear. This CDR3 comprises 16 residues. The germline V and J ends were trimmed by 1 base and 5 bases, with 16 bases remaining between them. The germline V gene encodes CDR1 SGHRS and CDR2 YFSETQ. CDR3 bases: TGCGCCAGCAGCTTGAGACCCACCCAGCTGGACAATGAGCAGTTCTTC. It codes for CASSLRPTQLDNEQFF.

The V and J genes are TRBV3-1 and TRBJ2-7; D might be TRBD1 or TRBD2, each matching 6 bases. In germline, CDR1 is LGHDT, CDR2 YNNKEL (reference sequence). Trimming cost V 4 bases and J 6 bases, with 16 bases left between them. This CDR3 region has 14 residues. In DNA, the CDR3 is TGTGCCAGCAGCCGAGAGGGGGGATTCGGCGAGCAGTACTTC. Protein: CASSREGGFGEQYF.

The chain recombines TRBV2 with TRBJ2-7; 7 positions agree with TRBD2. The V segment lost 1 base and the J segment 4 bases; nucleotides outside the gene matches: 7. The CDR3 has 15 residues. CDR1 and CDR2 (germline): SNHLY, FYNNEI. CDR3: CASSEGAGIQYEQYF. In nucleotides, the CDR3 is TGTGCCAGCAGTGAAGGAGCGGGGATTCAGTACGAGCAGTACTTC.

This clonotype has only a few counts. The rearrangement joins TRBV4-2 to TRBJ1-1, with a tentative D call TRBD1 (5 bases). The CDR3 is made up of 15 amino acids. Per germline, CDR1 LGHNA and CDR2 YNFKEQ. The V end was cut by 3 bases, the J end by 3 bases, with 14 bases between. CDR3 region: CASSQTDSDHTEAFF. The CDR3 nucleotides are TGTGCCAGCAGCCAGACCGACAGCGACCACACTGAAGCTTTCTTT.

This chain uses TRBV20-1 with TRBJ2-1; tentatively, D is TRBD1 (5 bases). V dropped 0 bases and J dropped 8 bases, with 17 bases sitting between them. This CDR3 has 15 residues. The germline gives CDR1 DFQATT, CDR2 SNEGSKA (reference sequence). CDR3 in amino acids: CSARDRLAGMDEQFF. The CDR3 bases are TGCAGTGCTAGAGATCGGTTGGCAGGGATGGATGAGCAGTTCTTC.

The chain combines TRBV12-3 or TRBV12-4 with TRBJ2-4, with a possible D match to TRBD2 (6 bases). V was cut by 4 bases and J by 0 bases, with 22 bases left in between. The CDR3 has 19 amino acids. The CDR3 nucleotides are TGTGCCAGCAGTTCCCTGGGACTCCGCGCGCCTCTAGCCAAAAACATTCAGTACTTC. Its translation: CASSSLGLRAPLAKNIQYF.